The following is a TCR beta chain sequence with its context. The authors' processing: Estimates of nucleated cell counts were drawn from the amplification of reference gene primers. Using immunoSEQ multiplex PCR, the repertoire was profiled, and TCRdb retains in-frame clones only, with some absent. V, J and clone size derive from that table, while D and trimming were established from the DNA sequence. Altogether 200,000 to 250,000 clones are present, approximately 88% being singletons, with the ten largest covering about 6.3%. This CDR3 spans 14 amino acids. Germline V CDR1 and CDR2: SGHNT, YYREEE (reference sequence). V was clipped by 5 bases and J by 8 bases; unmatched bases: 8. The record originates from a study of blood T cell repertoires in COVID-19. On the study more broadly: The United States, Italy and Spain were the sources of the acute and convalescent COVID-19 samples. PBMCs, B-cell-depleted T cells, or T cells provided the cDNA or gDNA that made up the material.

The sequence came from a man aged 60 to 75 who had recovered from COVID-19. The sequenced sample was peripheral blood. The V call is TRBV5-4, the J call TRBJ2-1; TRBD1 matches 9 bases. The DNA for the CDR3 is TGTGCCAGCAGAGCCAGGGACAGGGTCTATGAGCAGTTCTTC. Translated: CASRARDRVYEQFF. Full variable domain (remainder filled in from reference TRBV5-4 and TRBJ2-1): ETGVTQSPTHLIKTRGQQVTLRCSSQSGHNTVSWYQQALGQGPQFIFQYYREEENGRGNFPPRFSGLQFPNYSSELNVNALELDDSALYLCASRARDRVYEQFFGPGTRLTVL.